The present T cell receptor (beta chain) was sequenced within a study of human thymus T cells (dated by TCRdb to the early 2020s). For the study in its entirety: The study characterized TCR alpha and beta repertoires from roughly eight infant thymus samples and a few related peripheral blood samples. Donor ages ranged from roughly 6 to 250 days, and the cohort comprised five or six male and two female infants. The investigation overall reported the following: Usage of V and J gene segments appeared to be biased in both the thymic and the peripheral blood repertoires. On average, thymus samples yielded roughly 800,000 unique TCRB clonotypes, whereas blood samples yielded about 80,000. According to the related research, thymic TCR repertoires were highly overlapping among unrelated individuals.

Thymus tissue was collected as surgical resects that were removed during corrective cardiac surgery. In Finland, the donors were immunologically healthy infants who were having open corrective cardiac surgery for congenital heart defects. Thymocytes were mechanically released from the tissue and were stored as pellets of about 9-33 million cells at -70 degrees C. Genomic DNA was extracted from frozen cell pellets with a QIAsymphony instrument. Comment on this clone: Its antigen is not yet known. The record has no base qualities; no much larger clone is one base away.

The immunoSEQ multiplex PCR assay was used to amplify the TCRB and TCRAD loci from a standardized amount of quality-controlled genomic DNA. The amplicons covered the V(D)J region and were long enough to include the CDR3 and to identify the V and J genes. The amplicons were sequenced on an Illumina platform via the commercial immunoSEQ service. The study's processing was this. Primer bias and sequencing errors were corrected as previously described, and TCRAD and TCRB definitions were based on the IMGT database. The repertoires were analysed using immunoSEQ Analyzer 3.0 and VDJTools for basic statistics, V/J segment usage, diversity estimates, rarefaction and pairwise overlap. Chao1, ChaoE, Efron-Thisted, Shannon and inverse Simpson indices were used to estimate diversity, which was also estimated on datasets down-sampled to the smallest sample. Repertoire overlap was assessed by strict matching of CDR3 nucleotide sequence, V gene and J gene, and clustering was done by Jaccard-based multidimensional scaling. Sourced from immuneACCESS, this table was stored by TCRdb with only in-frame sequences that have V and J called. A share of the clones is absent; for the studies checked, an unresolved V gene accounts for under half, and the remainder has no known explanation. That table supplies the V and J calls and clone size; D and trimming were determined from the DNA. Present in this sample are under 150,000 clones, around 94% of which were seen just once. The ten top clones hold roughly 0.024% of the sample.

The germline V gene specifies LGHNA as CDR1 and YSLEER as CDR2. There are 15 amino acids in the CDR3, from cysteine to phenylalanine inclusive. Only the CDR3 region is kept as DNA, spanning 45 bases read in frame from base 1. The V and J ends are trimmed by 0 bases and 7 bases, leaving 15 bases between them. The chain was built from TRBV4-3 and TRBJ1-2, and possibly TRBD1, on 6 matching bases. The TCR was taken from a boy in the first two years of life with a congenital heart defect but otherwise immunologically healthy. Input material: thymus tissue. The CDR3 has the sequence CASSQDRPQGSGYTF. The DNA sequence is TGCGCCAGCAGCCAAGATCGGCCCCAGGGGAGTGGCTACACCTTC.